This TCR beta chain comes out of a study of T cell clonotyping in hematopoietic cell transplantation. Study results and caveats: After transplant, recipient diversity fell while pathologically expanded clonotypes grew through day 180.

Germline V gene data show CDR1 as SGHAT and CDR2 as FQNNGV. Trimming removed 5 bases from V and 1 base from J, with 9 bases in between. The CDR3 totals 13 residues. The assay was immunoSEQ multiplex PCR, and TCRdb's table has in-frame clones only and misses some. The table shows about 49,000 clones, with 65% to 90% occurring only once. Remarks on this clone: Its antigen is unidentified.

Stated time point: recipient sample about 28 days before transplant, after cytoreduction. This sequence originates from a man aged 60-69 years with biphenotypic leukemia. Some clones in this sample may be carry-over from other donors' samples. The starting material was peripheral blood mononuclear cells, obtained before stem cell transplant. V and J are TRBV11-2 and TRBJ2-7; D uncertain. CDR3 in DNA: TGTGCCAGCAGCCGAACTTCATCCTACGAGCAGTACTTC. Its translation: CASSRTSSYEQYF. Full variable domain (missing parts from reference TRBV11-2 and TRBJ2-7): EAGVAQSPRYKIIEKRQSVAFWCNPISGHATLYWYQQILGQGPKLLIQFQNNGVVDDSQLPKDRFSAERLKGVDSTLKIQPAKLEDSAVYLCASSRTSSYEQYFGPGTRLTVT.